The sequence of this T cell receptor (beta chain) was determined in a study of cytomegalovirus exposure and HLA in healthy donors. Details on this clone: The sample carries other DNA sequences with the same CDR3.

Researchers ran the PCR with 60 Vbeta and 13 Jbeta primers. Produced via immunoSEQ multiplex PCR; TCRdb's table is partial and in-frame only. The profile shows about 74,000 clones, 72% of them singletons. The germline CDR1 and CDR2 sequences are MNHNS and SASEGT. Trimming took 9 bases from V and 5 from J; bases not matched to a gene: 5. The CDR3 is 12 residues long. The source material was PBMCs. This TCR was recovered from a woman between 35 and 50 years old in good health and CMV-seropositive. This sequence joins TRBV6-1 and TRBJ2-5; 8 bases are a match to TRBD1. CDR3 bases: TGTGCCAGTTCAACAGGGGGGGAGACCCAGTACTTC. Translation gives CASSTGGETQYF.